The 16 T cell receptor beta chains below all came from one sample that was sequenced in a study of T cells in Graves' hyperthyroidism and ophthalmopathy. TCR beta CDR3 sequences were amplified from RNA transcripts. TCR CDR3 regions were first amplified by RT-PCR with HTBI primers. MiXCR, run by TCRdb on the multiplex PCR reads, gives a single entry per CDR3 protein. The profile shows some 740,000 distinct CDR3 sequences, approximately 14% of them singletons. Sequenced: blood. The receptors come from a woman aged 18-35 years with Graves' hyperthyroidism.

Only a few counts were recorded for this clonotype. The CDR3 protein is CASRYTGNTEAFF. The CDR3 coding sequence is TGTGCCAGCAGATATACAGGAAACACTGAAGCTTTCTTT. V and J are TRBV27 and TRBJ1-1; TRBD1 is a possible D gene (5 bases). The germline V gene encodes CDR1 MNHEY and CDR2 SMNVEV (reference sequence). This CDR3 is built from 13 residues. Trimming left V 6 bases short and J 2 bases short, with 10 bases between.

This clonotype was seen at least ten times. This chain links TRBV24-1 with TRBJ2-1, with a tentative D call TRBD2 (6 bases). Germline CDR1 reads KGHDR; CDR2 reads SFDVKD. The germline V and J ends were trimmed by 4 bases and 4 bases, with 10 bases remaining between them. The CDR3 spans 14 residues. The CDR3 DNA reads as TGTGCCACCAGTGACCCGGGGGTATACAATGAGCAGTTCTTC. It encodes CATSDPGVYNEQFF.

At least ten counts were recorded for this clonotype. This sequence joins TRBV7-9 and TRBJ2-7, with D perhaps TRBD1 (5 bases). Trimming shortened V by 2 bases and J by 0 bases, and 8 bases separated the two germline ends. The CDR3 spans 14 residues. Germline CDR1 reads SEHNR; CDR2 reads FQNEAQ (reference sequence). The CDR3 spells CASSLMGPSYEQYF. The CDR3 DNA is TGTGCCAGCAGCTTAATGGGGCCCTCCTACGAGCAGTACTTC.

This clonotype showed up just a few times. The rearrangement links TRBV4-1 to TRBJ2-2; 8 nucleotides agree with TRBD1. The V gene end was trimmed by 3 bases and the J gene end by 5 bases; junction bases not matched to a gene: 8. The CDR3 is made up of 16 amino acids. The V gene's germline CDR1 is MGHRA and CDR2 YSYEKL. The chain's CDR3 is CASSHPGQGFTGELFF. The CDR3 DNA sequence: TGCGCCAGCAGCCACCCAGGACAGGGTTTTACCGGGGAGCTGTTTTTT.

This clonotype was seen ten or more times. As DNA, the CDR3 is TGTGCCTGGAGTGTGTCCAGGCATAGCAATCAGCCCCAGCATTTT. Encoded protein: CAWSVSRHSNQPQHF. This sequence joins TRBV30 and TRBJ1-5, with D unclear. Deletions cut 0 bases from V and 0 bases from J, with 9 bases between. CDR1 is GTSNPN and CDR2 is SVGIG in the germline V gene (reference sequence). The length of the CDR3 is 15 residues.

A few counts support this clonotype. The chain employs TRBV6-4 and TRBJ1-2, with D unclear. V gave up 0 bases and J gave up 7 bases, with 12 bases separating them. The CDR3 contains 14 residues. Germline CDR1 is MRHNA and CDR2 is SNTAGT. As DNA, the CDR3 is TGTGCCAGCAGTGACTCAACGGGGTTTGGTGGCTACACCTTC. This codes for CASSDSTGFGGYTF.

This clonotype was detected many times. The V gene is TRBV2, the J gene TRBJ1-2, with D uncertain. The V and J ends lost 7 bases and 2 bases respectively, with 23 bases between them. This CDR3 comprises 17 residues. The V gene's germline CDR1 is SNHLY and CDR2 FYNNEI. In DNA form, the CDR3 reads TGTGCCAGCACACCAATCTGGGTCGGGGTCTTAAACTATGGCTACACCTTC. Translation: CASTPIWVGVLNYGYTF.

The CDR3 loop is CASSSPPGRGYSPLHF. CDR3 sequence (DNA): TGTGCCAGCAGTTCGCCTCCGGGACGGGGGTATTCACCCCTCCACTTT. The genes are TRBV6-5 and TRBJ1-6; a possible D gene is TRBD1 (5 bases). Germline V lookup: CDR1 MNHEY, CDR2 SVGAGI. The CDR3 sequence is 16 residues long. V shed 4 bases and J shed 8 bases, with 18 bases lying between them.

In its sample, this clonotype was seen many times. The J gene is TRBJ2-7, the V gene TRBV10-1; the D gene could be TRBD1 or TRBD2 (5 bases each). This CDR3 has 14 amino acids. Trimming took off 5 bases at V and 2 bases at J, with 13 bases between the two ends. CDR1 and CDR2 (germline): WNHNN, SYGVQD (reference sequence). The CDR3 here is CASSRDPYTYEQYF. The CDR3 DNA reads TGCGCCAGCAGTCGGGACCCTTATACCTACGAGCAGTACTTC.

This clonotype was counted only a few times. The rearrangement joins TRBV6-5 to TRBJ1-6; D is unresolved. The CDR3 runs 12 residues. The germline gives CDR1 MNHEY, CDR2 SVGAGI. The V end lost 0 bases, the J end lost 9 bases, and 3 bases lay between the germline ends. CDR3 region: CASSYSFSPLHF. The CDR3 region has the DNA TGTGCCAGCAGTTACTCGTTTTCACCCCTCCACTTT.

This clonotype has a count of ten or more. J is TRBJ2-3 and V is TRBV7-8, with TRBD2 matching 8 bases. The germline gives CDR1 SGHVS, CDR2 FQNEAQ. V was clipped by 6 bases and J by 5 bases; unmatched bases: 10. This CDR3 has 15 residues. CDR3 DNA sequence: TGTGCCAGCAGTCAATCACCGGGAGGGATAGATACGCAGTATTTT. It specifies CASSQSPGGIDTQYF. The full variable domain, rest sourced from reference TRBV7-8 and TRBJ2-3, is GAGVSQSPRYKVAKRGQDVALRCDPISGHVSLFWYQQALGQGPEFLTYFQNEAQLDKSGLPSDRFFAERPEGSVSTLKIQRTQQEDSAVYLCASSQSPGGIDTQYFGPGTRLTVL.

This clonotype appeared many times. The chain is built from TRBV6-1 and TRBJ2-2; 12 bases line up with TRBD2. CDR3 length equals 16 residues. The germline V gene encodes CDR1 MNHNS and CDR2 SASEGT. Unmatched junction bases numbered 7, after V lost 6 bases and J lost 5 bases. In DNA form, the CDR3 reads TGTGCCAGCAGCTGGGCCGGGACTAGCGGGACCGGGGAGCTGTTTTTT. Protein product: CASSWAGTSGTGELFF.

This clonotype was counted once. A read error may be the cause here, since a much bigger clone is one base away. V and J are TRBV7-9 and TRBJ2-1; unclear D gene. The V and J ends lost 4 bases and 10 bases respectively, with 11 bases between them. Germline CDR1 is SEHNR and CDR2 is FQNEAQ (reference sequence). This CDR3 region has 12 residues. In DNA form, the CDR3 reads TGTGCCAGCAGCTACGCTAAAGGCGAGCAGTTCTTC. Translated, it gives CASSYAKGEQFF.

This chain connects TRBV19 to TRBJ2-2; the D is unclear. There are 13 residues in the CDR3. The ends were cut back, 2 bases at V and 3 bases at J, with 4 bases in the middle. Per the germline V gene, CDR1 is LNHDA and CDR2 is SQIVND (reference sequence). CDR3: CASSIRDTGELFF. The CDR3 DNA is TGTGCCAGTAGTATACGTGACACCGGGGAGCTGTTTTTT.

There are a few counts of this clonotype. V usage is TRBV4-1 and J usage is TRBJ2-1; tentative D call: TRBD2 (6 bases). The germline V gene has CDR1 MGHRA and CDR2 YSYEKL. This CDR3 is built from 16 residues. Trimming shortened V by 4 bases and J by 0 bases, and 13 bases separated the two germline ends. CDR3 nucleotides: TGCGCCAGCAGCCTAACCCCCGGGAGCTCCTACAATGAGCAGTTCTTC. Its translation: CASSLTPGSSYNEQFF.

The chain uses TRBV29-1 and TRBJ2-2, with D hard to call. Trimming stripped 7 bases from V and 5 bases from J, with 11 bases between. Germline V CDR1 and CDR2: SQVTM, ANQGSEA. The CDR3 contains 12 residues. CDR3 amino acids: CSARSVTGELFF. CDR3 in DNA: TGCAGCGCTAGGAGCGTAACCGGGGAGCTGTTTTTT.